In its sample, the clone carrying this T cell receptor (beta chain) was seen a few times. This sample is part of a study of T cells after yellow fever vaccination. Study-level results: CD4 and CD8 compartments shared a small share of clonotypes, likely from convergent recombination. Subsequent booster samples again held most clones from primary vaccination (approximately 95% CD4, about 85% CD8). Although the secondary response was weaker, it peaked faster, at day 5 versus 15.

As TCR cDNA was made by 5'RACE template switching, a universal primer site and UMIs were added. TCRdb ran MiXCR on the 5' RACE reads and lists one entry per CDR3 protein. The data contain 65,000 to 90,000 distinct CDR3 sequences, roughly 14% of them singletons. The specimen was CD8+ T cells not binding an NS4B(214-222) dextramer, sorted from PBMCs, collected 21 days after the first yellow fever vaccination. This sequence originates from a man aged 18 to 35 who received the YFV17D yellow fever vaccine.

The CDR3 DNA sequence: TGTGCCAGCAGCCCCCCGATAAACAGGGGGACCCAGTACTTC. Its translation: CASSPPINRGTQYF. The gene calls are TRBV13 and TRBJ2-5, with TRBD1 matching over 7 bases. J lost 7 bases, V lost 5 bases, and 10 bases had no gene match. Germline loops: CDR1 PRHDT, CDR2 FYEKMQ (reference sequence). The CDR3 sequence is 14 residues long.